This TCR beta chain originates from a study of T cell repertoires in cytomegalovirus infection. In this sample, this clonotype turned up many times. The antigen remains undetermined. TCRdb fed the reads into MiXCR, producing one record per CDR3 protein. The sample contains fewer than 900,000 distinct CDR3 sequences, just under 30% of which appear only once. The CDR3 spans 14 residues. From germline, CDR1 is SGHTA and CDR2 FQGNSA. Trimming removed 6 bases from V and 5 bases from J; junction bases left unmatched: 6. This receptor was taken from a human donor in good health (CMV status not recorded). Some clones in this sample may be carry-over from other donors' samples. The rearrangement links TRBV7-2 to TRBJ1-5; 8 nucleotides align to TRBD1. Sequencing was performed on cultured CD8+ T cells from PBMCs, taken from culture after CMV antigen stimulation. For the CDR3, the DNA is TGTGCCAGCAGAAGTGGGGACAGGTATCAGCCCCAGCATTTT. Its translation: CASRSGDRYQPQHF.